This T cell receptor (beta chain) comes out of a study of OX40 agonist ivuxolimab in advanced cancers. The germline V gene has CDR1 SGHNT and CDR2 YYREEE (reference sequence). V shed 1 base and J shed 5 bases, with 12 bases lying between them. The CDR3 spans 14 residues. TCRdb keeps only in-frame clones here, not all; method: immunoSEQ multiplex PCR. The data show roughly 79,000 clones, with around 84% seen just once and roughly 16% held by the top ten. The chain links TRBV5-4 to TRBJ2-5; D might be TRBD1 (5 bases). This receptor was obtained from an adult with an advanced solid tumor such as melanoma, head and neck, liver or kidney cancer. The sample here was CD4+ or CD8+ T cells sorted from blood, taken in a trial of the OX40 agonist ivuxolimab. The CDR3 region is CASSLRSAGETQYF. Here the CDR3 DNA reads TGTGCCAGCAGCTTGCGTAGTGCAGGGGAGACCCAGTACTTC. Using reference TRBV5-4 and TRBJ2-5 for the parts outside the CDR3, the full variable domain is ETGVTQSPTHLIKTRGQQVTLRCSSQSGHNTVSWYQQALGQGPQFIFQYYREEENGRGNFPPRFSGLQFPNYSSELNVNALELDDSALYLCASSLRSAGETQYFGPGTRLLVL.